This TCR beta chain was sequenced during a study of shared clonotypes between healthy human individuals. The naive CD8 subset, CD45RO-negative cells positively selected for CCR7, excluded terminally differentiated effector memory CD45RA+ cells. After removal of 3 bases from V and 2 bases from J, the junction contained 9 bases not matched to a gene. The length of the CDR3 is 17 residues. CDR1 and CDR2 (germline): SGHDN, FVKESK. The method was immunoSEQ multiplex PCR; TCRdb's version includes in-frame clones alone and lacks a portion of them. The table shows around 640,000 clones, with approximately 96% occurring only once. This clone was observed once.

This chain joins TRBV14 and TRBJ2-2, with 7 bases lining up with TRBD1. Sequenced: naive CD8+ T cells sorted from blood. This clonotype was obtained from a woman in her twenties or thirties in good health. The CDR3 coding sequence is TGTGCCAGCAGCCAGTACAGGGGTTTGGCCAACACCGGGGAGCTGTTTTTT. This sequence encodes CASSQYRGLANTGELFF.